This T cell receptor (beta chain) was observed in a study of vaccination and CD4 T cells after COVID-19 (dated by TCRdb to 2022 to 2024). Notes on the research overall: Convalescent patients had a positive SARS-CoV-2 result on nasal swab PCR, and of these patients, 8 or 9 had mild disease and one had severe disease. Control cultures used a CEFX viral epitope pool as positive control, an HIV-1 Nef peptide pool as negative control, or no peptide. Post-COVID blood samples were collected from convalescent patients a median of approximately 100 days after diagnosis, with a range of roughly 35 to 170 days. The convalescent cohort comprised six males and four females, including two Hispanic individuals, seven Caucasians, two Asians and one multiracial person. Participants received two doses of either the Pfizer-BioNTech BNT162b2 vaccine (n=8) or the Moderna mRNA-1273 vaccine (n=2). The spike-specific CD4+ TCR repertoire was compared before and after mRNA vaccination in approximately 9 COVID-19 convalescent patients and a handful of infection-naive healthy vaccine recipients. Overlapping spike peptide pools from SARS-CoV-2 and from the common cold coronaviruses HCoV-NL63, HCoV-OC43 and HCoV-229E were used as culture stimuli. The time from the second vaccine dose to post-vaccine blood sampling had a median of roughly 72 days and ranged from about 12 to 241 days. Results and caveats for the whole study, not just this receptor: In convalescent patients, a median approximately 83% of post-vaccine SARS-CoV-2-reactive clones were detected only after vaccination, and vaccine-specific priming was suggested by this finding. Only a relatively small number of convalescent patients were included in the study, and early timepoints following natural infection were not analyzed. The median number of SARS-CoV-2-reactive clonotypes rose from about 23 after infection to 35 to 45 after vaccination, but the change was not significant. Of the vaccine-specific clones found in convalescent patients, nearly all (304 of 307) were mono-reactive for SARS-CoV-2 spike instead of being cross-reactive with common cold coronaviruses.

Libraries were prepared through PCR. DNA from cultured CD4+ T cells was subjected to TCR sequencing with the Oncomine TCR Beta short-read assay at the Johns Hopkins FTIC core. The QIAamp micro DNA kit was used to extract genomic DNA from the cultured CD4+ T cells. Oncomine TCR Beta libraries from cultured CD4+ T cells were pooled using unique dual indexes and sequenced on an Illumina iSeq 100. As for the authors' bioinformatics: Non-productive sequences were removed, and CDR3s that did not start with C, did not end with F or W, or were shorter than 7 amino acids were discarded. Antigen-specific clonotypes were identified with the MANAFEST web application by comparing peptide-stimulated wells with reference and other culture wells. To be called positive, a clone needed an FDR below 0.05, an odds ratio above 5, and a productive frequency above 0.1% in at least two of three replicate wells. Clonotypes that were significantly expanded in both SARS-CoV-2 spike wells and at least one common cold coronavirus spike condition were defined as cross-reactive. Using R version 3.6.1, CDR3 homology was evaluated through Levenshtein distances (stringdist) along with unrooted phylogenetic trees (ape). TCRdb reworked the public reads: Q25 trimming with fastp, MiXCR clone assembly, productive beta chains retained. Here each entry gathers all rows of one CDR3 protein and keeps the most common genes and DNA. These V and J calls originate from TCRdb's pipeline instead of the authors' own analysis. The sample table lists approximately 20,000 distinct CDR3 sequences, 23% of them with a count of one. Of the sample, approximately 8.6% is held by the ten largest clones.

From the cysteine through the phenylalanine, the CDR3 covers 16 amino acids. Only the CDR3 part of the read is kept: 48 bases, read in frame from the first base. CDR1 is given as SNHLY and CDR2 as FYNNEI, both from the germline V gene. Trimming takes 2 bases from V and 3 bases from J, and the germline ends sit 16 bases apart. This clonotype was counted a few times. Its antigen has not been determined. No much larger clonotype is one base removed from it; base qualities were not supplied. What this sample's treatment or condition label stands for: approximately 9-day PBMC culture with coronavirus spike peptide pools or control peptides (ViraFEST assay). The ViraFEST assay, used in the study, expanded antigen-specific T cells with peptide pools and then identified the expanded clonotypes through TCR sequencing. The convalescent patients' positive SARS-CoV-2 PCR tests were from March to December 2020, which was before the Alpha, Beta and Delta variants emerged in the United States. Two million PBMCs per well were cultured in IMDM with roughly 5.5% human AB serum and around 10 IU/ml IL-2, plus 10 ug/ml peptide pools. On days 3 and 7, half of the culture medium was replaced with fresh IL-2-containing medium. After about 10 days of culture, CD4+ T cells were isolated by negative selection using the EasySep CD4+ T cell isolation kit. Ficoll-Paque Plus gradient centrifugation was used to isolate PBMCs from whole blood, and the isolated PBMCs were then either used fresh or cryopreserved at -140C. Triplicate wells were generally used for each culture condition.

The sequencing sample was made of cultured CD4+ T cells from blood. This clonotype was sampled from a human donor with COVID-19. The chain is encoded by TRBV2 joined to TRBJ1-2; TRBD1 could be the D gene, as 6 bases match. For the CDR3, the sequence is CASSEKWGQGDYGYTF. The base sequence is TGTGCCAGCAGTGAAAAATGGGGGCAGGGTGACTATGGCTACACCTTC.